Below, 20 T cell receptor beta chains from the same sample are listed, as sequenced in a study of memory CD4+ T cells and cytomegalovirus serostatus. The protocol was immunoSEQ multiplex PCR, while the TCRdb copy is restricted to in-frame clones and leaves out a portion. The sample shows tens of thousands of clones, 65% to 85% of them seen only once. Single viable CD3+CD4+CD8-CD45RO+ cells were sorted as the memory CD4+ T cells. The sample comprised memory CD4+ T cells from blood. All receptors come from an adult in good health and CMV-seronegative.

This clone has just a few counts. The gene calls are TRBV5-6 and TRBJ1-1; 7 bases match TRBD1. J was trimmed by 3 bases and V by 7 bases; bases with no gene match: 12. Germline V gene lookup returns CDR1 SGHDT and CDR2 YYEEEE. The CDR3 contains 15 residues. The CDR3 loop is CASALGGGLDTEAFF. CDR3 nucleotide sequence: TGTGCCAGCGCCCTTGGAGGGGGCTTAGACACTGAAGCTTTCTTT.

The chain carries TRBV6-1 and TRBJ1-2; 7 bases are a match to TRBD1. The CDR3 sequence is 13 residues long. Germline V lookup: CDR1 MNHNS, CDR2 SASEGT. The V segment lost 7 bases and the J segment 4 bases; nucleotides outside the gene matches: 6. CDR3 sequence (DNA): TGTGCCAGCACCGGGGGGACAGCCTATGGCTACACCTTC. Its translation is CASTGGTAYGYTF.

CDR3 DNA: TGCGCCAGCAGACTTACTGAAGCCTACGAGCAGTACTTC. Translating it yields CASRLTEAYEQYF. The rearrangement joins TRBV5-1 to TRBJ2-7; D remains unclear. The ends were cut back, 5 bases at V and 2 bases at J, with 11 bases in the middle. Germline V gene data show CDR1 as SGHRS and CDR2 as YFSETQ. The CDR3 consists of 13 residues.

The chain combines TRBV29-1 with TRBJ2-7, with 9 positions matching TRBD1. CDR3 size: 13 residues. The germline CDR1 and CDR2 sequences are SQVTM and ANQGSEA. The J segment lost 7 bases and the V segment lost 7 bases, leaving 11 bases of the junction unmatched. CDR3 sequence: CSAWDRAVEEQYF. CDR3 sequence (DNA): TGCAGCGCCTGGGACAGGGCTGTGGAAGAGCAGTACTTC.

The CDR3 spells CASSEDRVSEKLFF. CDR3 sequence (DNA): TGTGCCAGCAGTGAGGACAGGGTCTCTGAAAAACTGTTTTTT. The J gene is TRBJ1-4, the V gene TRBV2, with 8 bases fitting TRBD1. The CDR3 runs to 14 residues. The V and J ends lost 3 bases and 7 bases, in that order; junction bases with no gene match: 4. CDR1 is SNHLY and CDR2 is FYNNEI in the germline V gene.

CDR3: CASSTGQDSGNTIYF. The CDR3 nucleotides read TGTGCCAGCAGCACGGGACAGGACTCTGGAAACACCATATATTTT. This rearrangement joins TRBV5-4 to TRBJ1-3, with 8 bases that match TRBD1. The CDR3 consists of 15 residues. Trimming cost V 4 bases and J 0 bases; bases outside gene matches: 3. Germline-derived CDR1 and CDR2 are SGHNT and YYREEE (reference sequence). Filled out from reference TRBV5-4 and TRBJ1-3, the complete variable domain reads ETGVTQSPTHLIKTRGQQVTLRCSSQSGHNTVSWYQQALGQGPQFIFQYYREEENGRGNFPPRFSGLQFPNYSSELNVNALELDDSALYLCASSTGQDSGNTIYFGEGSWLTVV.

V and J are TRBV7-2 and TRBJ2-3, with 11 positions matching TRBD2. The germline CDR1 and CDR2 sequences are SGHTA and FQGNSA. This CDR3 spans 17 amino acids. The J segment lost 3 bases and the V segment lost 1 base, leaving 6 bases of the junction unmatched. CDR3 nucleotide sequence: TGTGCCAGCAGCTTAGTGTCTAGCGGGGGGAAAACAGATACGCAGTATTTT. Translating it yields CASSLVSSGGKTDTQYF. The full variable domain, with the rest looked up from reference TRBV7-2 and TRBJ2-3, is GAGVSQSPSNKVTEKGKDVELRCDPISGHTALYWYRQSLGQGLEFLIYFQGNSAPDKSGLPSDRFSAERTGGSVSTLTIQRTQQEDSAVYLCASSLVSSGGKTDTQYFGPGTRLTVL.

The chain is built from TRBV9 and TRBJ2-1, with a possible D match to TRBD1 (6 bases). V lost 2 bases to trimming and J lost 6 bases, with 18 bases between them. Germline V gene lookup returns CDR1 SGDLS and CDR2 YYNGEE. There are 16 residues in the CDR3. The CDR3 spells CASSVVPGTRVNEQFF. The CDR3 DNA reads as TGTGCCAGCAGCGTCGTTCCGGGGACACGAGTCAATGAGCAGTTCTTC. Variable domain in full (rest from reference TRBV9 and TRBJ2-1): DSGVTQTPKHLITATGQRVTLRCSPRSGDLSVYWYQQSLDQGLQFLIQYYNGEERAKGNILERFSAQQFPDLHSELNLSSLELGDSALYFCASSVVPGTRVNEQFFGPGTRLTVL.

In DNA form, the CDR3 reads TGTGCCAGCAGCCATCGGGTTGGGACAGATTATAACACTGAAGCTTTCTTT. This sequence encodes CASSHRVGTDYNTEAFF. This chain connects TRBV11-3 to TRBJ1-1; 7 nucleotides agree with TRBD1. This CDR3 is 17 amino acids long. J gave up 2 bases and V 5 bases, and 14 bases lay outside the gene matches. Germline V CDR1 and CDR2: SGHNT, YENEEA.

The CDR3 loop reads CASRRTEQETQYF. The CDR3 nucleotides are TGTGCCAGCAGGCGGACCGAGCAAGAGACCCAGTACTTC. The chain is built from TRBV2 and TRBJ2-5; D call uncertain. Trimming took 6 bases from V and 2 from J, leaving 10 bases between them. This CDR3 comprises 13 residues. CDR1 is SNHLY and CDR2 is FYNNEI in the germline V gene.

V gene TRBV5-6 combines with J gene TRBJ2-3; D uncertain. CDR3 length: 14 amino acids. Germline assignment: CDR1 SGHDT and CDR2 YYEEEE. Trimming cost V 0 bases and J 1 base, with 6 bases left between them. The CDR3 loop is CASSLGPGTDTQYF. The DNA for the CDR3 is TGTGCCAGCAGCTTGGGACCTGGCACAGATACGCAGTATTTT.

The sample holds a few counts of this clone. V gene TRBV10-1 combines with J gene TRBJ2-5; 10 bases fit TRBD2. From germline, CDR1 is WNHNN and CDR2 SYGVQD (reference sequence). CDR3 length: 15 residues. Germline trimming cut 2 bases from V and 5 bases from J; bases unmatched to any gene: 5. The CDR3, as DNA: TGCGCCAGCAGTGAGCGAGCGGGGGGGCGGGAGACCCAGTACTTC. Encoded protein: CASSERAGGRETQYF.

CDR3 sequence reads: CATAGTGGNSPLHF. In nucleotides, the CDR3 is TGTGCCACCGCTGGGACAGGGGGGAATTCACCCCTCCACTTT. The chain combines TRBV7-8 with TRBJ1-6; 11 bases are shared with TRBD1. The CDR3 extends over 14 amino acids. V lost 10 bases, J lost 7 bases, and 6 bases stayed unmatched. Germline V gene sequence: CDR1 SGHVS, CDR2 FQNEAQ.

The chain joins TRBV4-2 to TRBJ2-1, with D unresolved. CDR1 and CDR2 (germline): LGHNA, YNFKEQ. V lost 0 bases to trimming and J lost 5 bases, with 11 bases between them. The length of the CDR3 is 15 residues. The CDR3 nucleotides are TGTGCCAGCAGCCAAGATTCACGATCGGACAATGAGCAGTTCTTC. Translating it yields CASSQDSRSDNEQFF.

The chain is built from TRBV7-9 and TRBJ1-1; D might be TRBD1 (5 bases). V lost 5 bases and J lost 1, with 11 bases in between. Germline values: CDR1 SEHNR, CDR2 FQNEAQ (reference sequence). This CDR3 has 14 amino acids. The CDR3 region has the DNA TGTGCCAGCAGCGTGGGACCCGGGAACACTGAAGCTTTCTTT. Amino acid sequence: CASSVGPGNTEAFF.

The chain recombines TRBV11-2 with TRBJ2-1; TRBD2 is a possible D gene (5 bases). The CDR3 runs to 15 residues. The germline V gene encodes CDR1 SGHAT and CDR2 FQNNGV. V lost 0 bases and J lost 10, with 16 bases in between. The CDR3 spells CASSLDPSPTIEQFF. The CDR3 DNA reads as TGTGCCAGCAGCTTAGATCCTAGCCCCACCATCGAGCAGTTCTTC.

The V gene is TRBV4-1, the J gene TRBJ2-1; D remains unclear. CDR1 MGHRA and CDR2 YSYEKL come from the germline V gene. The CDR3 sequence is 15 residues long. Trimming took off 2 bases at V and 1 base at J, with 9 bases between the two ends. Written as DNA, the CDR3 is TGCGCCAGCAGCCAAACGGGCGGTTCCTACAATGAGCAGTTCTTC. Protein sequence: CASSQTGGSYNEQFF.

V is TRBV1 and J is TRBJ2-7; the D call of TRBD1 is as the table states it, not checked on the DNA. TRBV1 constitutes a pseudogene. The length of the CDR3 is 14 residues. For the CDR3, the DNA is TGCACCAGGGTAGCAGGGGAAAGGATGGACGAGCAGTACTTC. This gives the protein CTRVAGERMDEQYF.

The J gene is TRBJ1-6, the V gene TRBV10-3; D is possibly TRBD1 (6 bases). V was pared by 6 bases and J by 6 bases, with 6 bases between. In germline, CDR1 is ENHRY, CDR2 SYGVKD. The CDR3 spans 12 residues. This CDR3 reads CAIRDSNSPLHF. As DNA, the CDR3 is TGTGCCATCAGGGACAGTAATTCACCCCTCCACTTT.

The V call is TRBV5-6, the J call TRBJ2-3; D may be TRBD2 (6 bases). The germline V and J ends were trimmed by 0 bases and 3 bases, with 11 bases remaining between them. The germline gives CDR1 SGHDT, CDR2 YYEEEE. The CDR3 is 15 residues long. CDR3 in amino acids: CASSLVPGRTDTQYF. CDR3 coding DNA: TGTGCCAGCAGCTTGGTACCAGGGAGGACAGATACGCAGTATTTT. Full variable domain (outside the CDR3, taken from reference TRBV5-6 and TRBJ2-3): DAGVTQSPTHLIKTRGQQVTLRCSPKSGHDTVSWYQQALGQGPQFIFQYYEEEERQRGNFPDRFSGHQFPNYSSELNVNALLLGDSALYLCASSLVPGRTDTQYFGPGTRLTVL.